A selection of T cell receptor beta chains follows, all from one sample in a study of T cell repertoires in cytomegalovirus infection. No antigen has been assigned to these receptors. TCRdb re-analysed the reads in MiXCR, keeping a single row per CDR3 protein. In the table there are approximately 730,000 distinct CDR3 sequences, 30% to 35% of which are singletons. The sequencing here drew on cultured PBMCs, taken from culture after CMV antigen stimulation. These receptors came from a human donor in good health (CMV status not recorded). Some clones in this sample may be carry-over from other donors' samples. The CDR3 runs from the conserved cysteine through the conserved F or W. Fields, in order: J gene, V gene, D gene, clone size, CDR3 protein, CDR3 DNA. The D gene is left open where the match is weak. The size of a clone is reported for some rows only, either as once, few or many, or as a class for expanded clones.

J gene: TRBJ2-1; V gene: TRBV7-2; D gene: NA; clone size: many; CDR3 protein: CASSRDSEQFF; CDR3 DNA: TGTGCCAGCAGCAGAGACAGTGAGCAGTTCTTC
J gene: TRBJ2-6; V gene: TRBV24-1; D gene: NA; clone size: few; CDR3 protein: CATGQPGANVLTF; CDR3 DNA: TGTGCCACCGGACAACCTGGGGCCAACGTCCTGACTTTC
J gene: TRBJ1-1; V gene: TRBV19; D gene: NA; clone size: few; CDR3 protein: CASSPDPGLNTEAFF; CDR3 DNA: TGTGCCAGTAGCCCCGACCCGGGACTAAACACTGAAGCTTTCTTT
J gene: TRBJ2-3; V gene: TRBV7-2; D gene: TRBD2; clone size: NA; CDR3 protein: CASSLGTTGGATDTQYF; CDR3 DNA: TGTGCCAGCAGCTTAGGGACCACCGGGGGGGCCACAGATACGCAGTATTTT
J gene: TRBJ2-7; V gene: TRBV2; D gene: TRBD1; clone size: NA; CDR3 protein: CASTQTGTAYEQYF; CDR3 DNA: TGTGCCAGCACCCAAACCGGGACAGCCTACGAGCAGTACTTC
J gene: TRBJ1-4; V gene: TRBV20-1; D gene: NA; clone size: NA; CDR3 protein: CCLRGGEEKLFF; CDR3 DNA: TGCTGTCTTAGGGGGGGGGAAGAAAAACTGTTTTTT
J gene: TRBJ1-1; V gene: TRBV7-6; D gene: NA; clone size: few; CDR3 protein: CASSSQGGGWRNTEAFF; CDR3 DNA: TGTGCCAGCAGCTCGCAAGGGGGGGGTTGGAGGAACACTGAAGCTTTCTTT
J gene: TRBJ2-7; V gene: TRBV19; D gene: NA; clone size: few; CDR3 protein: CASFGSGTPKIYEQYF; CDR3 DNA: TGTGCCAGTTTCGGTTCCGGGACCCCGAAGATCTACGAGCAGTACTTC
J gene: TRBJ1-1; V gene: TRBV7-2; D gene: NA; clone size: many; CDR3 protein: CASSSRRSRLNTEAFF; CDR3 DNA: TGTGCCAGCAGCTCCAGGAGGAGCAGATTGAACACTGAAGCTTTCTTT
J gene: TRBJ2-5; V gene: TRBV20-1; D gene: TRBD1; clone size: once; CDR3 protein: CSATGTGGRETQYF; CDR3 DNA: TGCAGTGCTACCGGGACAGGGGGCCGAGAGACCCAGTACTTC
J gene: TRBJ2-5; V gene: TRBV7-2; D gene: TRBD2; clone size: NA; CDR3 protein: CASSLGGTSGAQETQYF; CDR3 DNA: TGTGCCAGCAGCTTAGGGGGCACTAGCGGGGCGCAAGAGACCCAGTACTTC
J gene: TRBJ2-5; V gene: TRBV12-5; D gene: NA; clone size: NA; CDR3 protein: CASGLPRDGEETQYF; CDR3 DNA: TGTGCTAGTGGTTTGCCACGGGACGGGGAGGAGACCCAGTACTTC
J gene: TRBJ2-1; V gene: TRBV7-6; D gene: NA; clone size: few; CDR3 protein: CASSPSPLYNEQFF; CDR3 DNA: TGTGCCAGCAGCCCCTCCCCCCTCTACAATGAGCAGTTCTTC
J gene: TRBJ1-1; V gene: TRBV7-9; D gene: NA; clone size: few; CDR3 protein: CASRSLGDTEAFF; CDR3 DNA: TGTGCCAGCAGATCCCTCGGCGACACTGAAGCTTTCTTT
J gene: TRBJ1-2; V gene: TRBV6-8; D gene: TRBD1; clone size: NA; CDR3 protein: CASSYLTGEDGYTF; CDR3 DNA: TGTGCCAGCAGTTACTTAACAGGGGAGGATGGCTACACCTTC
J gene: TRBJ2-7; V gene: TRBV7-2; D gene: TRBD1; clone size: many; CDR3 protein: CASSLRQGVNEQYF; CDR3 DNA: TGTGCCAGCAGCCTTCGACAGGGCGTCAACGAGCAGTACTTC
J gene: TRBJ2-3; V gene: TRBV29-1; D gene: NA; clone size: NA; CDR3 protein: CSDSRVPGTDTQYF; CDR3 DNA: TGCAGCGACAGTCGGGTCCCAGGGACAGATACGCAGTATTTT
J gene: TRBJ1-1; V gene: TRBV7-9; D gene: NA; clone size: NA; CDR3 protein: CASSSWDRRGEAFF; CDR3 DNA: TGTGCCAGCAGCTCATGGGACCGCCGGGGTGAAGCTTTCTTT
J gene: TRBJ2-5; V gene: TRBV4-3; D gene: NA; clone size: few; CDR3 protein: CASSQGRVSNYQETQYF; CDR3 DNA: TGCGCCAGCAGCCAAGGGCGGGTCAGTAATTACCAAGAGACCCAGTACTTC
J gene: TRBJ1-5; V gene: TRBV7-9; D gene: NA; clone size: NA; CDR3 protein: CASSSSAYSNQPQHF; CDR3 DNA: TGTGCCAGCAGCTCATCAGCTTATAGCAATCAGCCCCAGCATTTT
J gene: TRBJ2-5; V gene: TRBV12-3/TRBV12-4; D gene: NA; clone size: NA; CDR3 protein: CASSLDSLGGETQYF; CDR3 DNA: TGTGCCAGCAGTTTAGACTCCCTGGGCGGAGAGACCCAGTACTTC
J gene: TRBJ1-1; V gene: TRBV6-2/TRBV6-3; D gene: TRBD1; clone size: few; CDR3 protein: CASSLSATGVGNTEAFF; CDR3 DNA: TGTGCCAGCAGCCTCTCAGCGACAGGGGTGGGGAACACTGAAGCTTTCTTT
J gene: TRBJ1-1; V gene: TRBV10-3; D gene: TRBD1; clone size: once; CDR3 protein: CAIRQGGTSGRTEAFF; CDR3 DNA: TGTGCCATCAGACAGGGGGGGACATCGGGAAGGACTGAAGCTTTCTTT
J gene: TRBJ1-3; V gene: TRBV7-2; D gene: NA; clone size: NA; CDR3 protein: CASSSKLQGGNTIYF; CDR3 DNA: TGTGCCAGCAGCTCCAAGCTACAGGGTGGAAACACCATATATTTT
J gene: TRBJ2-7; V gene: TRBV7-8; D gene: NA; clone size: few; CDR3 protein: CASSLVSTTSYEQYF; CDR3 DNA: TGTGCCAGCAGCTTAGTCTCTACCACCAGTTACGAGCAGTACTTC
J gene: TRBJ2-7; V gene: TRBV10-3; D gene: TRBD1; clone size: NA; CDR3 protein: CAISGSLNRGRPYEQYF; CDR3 DNA: TGTGCCATCAGTGGGTCCCTGAACAGGGGGCGGCCCTACGAGCAGTACTTC
J gene: TRBJ2-5; V gene: TRBV10-3; D gene: NA; clone size: few; CDR3 protein: CAISPGGGSAQYF; CDR3 DNA: TGTGCCATCAGTCCCGGAGGTGGGTCGGCCCAGTACTTC
J gene: TRBJ2-2; V gene: TRBV4-1; D gene: TRBD1; clone size: few; CDR3 protein: CASSPRGLTGELFF; CDR3 DNA: TGCGCCAGCAGCCCCAGGGGGCTGACCGGGGAGCTGTTTTTT
J gene: TRBJ2-1; V gene: TRBV6-1; D gene: NA; clone size: few; CDR3 protein: CASSKRGASYNEQFF; CDR3 DNA: TGTGCCAGCAGCAAACGGGGGGCGAGCTACAATGAGCAGTTCTTC
J gene: TRBJ1-4; V gene: TRBV7-2; D gene: TRBD1; clone size: NA; CDR3 protein: CASSEDRGRPEKLFF; CDR3 DNA: TGTGCCAGCAGCGAAGACAGGGGGCGGCCTGAAAAACTGTTTTTT
J gene: TRBJ1-5; V gene: TRBV10-3; D gene: NA; clone size: NA; CDR3 protein: CAISESGGTQPQHF; CDR3 DNA: TGTGCCATCAGTGAGTCGGGGGGGACTCAGCCCCAGCATTTT
J gene: TRBJ1-2; V gene: TRBV19; D gene: NA; clone size: NA; CDR3 protein: CASGPVEGQTFNYGYTF; CDR3 DNA: TGTGCCAGCGGACCCGTCGAGGGCCAAACTTTTAACTATGGCTACACCTTC
J gene: TRBJ1-2; V gene: TRBV2; D gene: NA; clone size: few; CDR3 protein: CASMRGWNYGYTF; CDR3 DNA: TGTGCCAGCATGCGGGGTTGGAACTATGGCTACACCTTC
J gene: TRBJ2-7; V gene: TRBV10-3; D gene: TRBD1; clone size: NA; CDR3 protein: CAINDGTGGSEQYF; CDR3 DNA: TGTGCCATCAATGATGGGACAGGGGGCTCCGAGCAGTACTTC
J gene: TRBJ2-7; V gene: TRBV27; D gene: NA; clone size: NA; CDR3 protein: CASSDRDKTTEQYF; CDR3 DNA: TGTGCCAGCAGTGACCGGGACAAAACGACCGAGCAGTACTTC
J gene: TRBJ2-3; V gene: TRBV7-3; D gene: NA; clone size: NA; CDR3 protein: CASSSRRVAGLGTDTQYF; CDR3 DNA: TGTGCCAGCAGCAGTAGGCGCGTCGCGGGCCTTGGCACAGATACGCAGTATTTT
J gene: TRBJ2-1; V gene: TRBV18; D gene: TRBD2; clone size: NA; CDR3 protein: CASSIGVIAGPQEQFF; CDR3 DNA: TGTGCCAGCTCTATCGGGGTAATAGCGGGGCCCCAGGAGCAGTTCTTC
J gene: TRBJ2-3; V gene: TRBV12-5; D gene: TRBD2; clone size: once; CDR3 protein: CASGSGLAGGHTDTQYF; CDR3 DNA: TGTGCTAGTGGCTCCGGACTAGCGGGGGGCCACACAGATACGCAGTATTTT
J gene: TRBJ2-5; V gene: TRBV7-2; D gene: TRBD2; clone size: many; CDR3 protein: CASSPSGGYLETQYF; CDR3 DNA: TGTGCCAGCAGCCCGAGCGGGGGCTACTTGGAGACCCAGTACTTC
J gene: TRBJ1-1; V gene: TRBV20-1; D gene: TRBD1; clone size: NA; CDR3 protein: CSAIKGTAGLAEAFF; CDR3 DNA: TGCAGTGCGATAAAGGGGACAGCCGGGTTGGCTGAAGCTTTCTTT
J gene: TRBJ1-5; V gene: TRBV7-8; D gene: NA; clone size: few; CDR3 protein: CASSLAHGNHVSNQPQHF; CDR3 DNA: TGTGCCAGCAGCTTAGCTCACGGTAACCATGTTAGCAATCAGCCCCAGCATTTT
J gene: TRBJ1-2; V gene: TRBV7-2; D gene: NA; clone size: many; CDR3 protein: CASSYSTALDYGYTF; CDR3 DNA: TGTGCCAGCAGCTACTCGACAGCCCTCGACTATGGCTACACCTTC
J gene: TRBJ2-7; V gene: TRBV16; D gene: NA; clone size: NA; CDR3 protein: CASSQPGTNTYEQYF; CDR3 DNA: TGTGCCAGCAGCCAACCCGGGACAAACACCTACGAGCAGTACTTC
J gene: TRBJ2-5; V gene: TRBV25-1; D gene: TRBD1; clone size: NA; CDR3 protein: CASAETDRGQETQYF; CDR3 DNA: TGTGCCAGCGCCGAGACGGACAGGGGACAAGAGACCCAGTACTTC
J gene: TRBJ1-5; V gene: TRBV6-1; D gene: TRBD1; clone size: NA; CDR3 protein: CASSYGQGRQPQHF; CDR3 DNA: TGTGCCAGCAGTTACGGACAGGGACGACAGCCCCAGCATTTT
J gene: TRBJ2-7; V gene: TRBV7-8; D gene: TRBD2; clone size: few; CDR3 protein: CASRTGGIRGEQYF; CDR3 DNA: TGTGCCAGCAGGACCGGGGGGATACGTGGCGAGCAGTACTTC
J gene: TRBJ1-2; V gene: TRBV7-9; D gene: TRBD1; clone size: NA; CDR3 protein: CASRPYSDRANYGYTF; CDR3 DNA: TGTGCCAGCCGCCCTTATTCAGACAGGGCTAACTATGGCTACACCTTC
J gene: TRBJ1-4; V gene: TRBV6-6; D gene: NA; clone size: few; CDR3 protein: CASSRPDNEKLFF; CDR3 DNA: TGTGCCAGCAGCAGACCGGATAATGAAAAACTGTTTTTT
J gene: TRBJ2-7; V gene: TRBV12-3/TRBV12-4; D gene: NA; clone size: NA; CDR3 protein: CASSLRGGRYEQYF; CDR3 DNA: TGTGCCAGCAGTTTAAGAGGGGGGCGCTACGAGCAGTACTTC
J gene: TRBJ1-5; V gene: TRBV19; D gene: TRBD1; clone size: NA; CDR3 protein: CAAGRDRALNQPQHF; CDR3 DNA: TGTGCCGCCGGACGGGACAGAGCACTCAATCAGCCCCAGCATTTT